This T cell receptor beta chain stems from a study of blood T cells in healthy people across ages. Sample-barcoded 5' priming and a J-beta primer mix drove a second PCR of about 7 to 11 cycles. TCRdb re-called the 5' RACE reads with MiXCR, one entry per CDR3 protein. The sample holds fewer than 950,000 distinct CDR3 sequences, roughly 50% seen once. Broader study findings: Per million T cells, TCR beta diversity dropped roughly linearly as age increased.

Turning to this clonotype: Antigen: not known.

Per germline, CDR1 DFQATT and CDR2 SNEGSKA (reference sequence). This CDR3 comprises 14 residues. Unmatched junction bases numbered 4, after V lost 0 bases and J lost 4 bases. The genes are TRBV20-1 and TRBJ1-2; 8 bases are a match to TRBD1. The receptor's source is a man at least 80 years old in good health. Sequenced material: blood. The CDR3 region is CSARDPDRGYGYTF. The CDR3 DNA follows: TGCAGTGCTAGAGACCCCGACAGGGGCTATGGCTACACCTTC.